The 9 T cell receptor beta chains below come from one sample, sequenced in a study of monozygotic twins with inflammatory bowel disease. TCRdb reprocessed the 5' RACE reads, keeping one entry per CDR3 protein, no DNA. This table holds some 150,000 distinct CDR3 sequences. Sequencing was performed on blood. The source of these receptors is a human donor with ulcerative colitis or Crohn's disease, or a healthy co-twin of an affected twin (not recorded which).

CDR3: CASTTGGNSGANVLTF. The chain is built from TRBV19 and TRBJ2-6; without DNA, the TCRdb call of TRBD1 cannot be checked. The CDR3 is 16 amino acids. CDR1 LNHDA and CDR2 SQIVND come from the germline V gene (reference sequence).

The chain employs TRBV4-1 and TRBJ2-6. This CDR3 comprises 17 residues. Germline-derived CDR1 and CDR2 are MGHRA and YSYEKL. The CDR3 loop is CASSLSRYTSGANVLTF.

The V call is TRBV15, the J call TRBJ1-2; the D call from TCRdb, TRBD1, cannot be confirmed without DNA. This CDR3 comprises 15 residues. Germline assignment: CDR1 LNHNV and CDR2 YYDKDF (reference sequence). The CDR3 sequence: CATSKDSSGVYGYTF. Together with reference TRBV15 and TRBJ1-2, the CDR3 gives the full variable domain: DAMVIQNPRYQVTQFGKPVTLSCSQTLNHNVMYWYQQKSSQAPKLLFHYYDKDFNNEADTPDNFQSRRPNTSFCFLDIRSPGLGDTAMYLCATSKDSSGVYGYTFGSGTRLTVV.

The chain is built from TRBV6-5 and TRBJ1-4; TCRdb indicates TRBD1, and absent DNA this call remains unverified. The CDR3 totals 14 residues. The germline gives CDR1 MNHEY, CDR2 SVGAGI. CDR3 amino acids: CASVGADQNEKLFF.

The J gene is TRBJ2-1, the V gene TRBV20-1. Germline V gene lookup returns CDR1 DFQATT and CDR2 SNEGSKA (reference sequence). The CDR3 has 15 amino acids. The CDR3 here is CSAIGLHSSYNEQFF.

This chain connects TRBV3-1 to TRBJ1-2. Per germline, CDR1 LGHDT and CDR2 YNNKEL (reference sequence). This CDR3 is 16 amino acids long. The CDR3 loop reads CASSEGALMPNYGYTF.

The chain recombines TRBV5-1 with TRBJ1-4; the TRBD1 assignment by TCRdb is unverifiable without DNA. Germline loops: CDR1 SGHRS, CDR2 YFSETQ. CDR3 length: 16 amino acids. The CDR3 here is CASSLDRTGGDEKLFF.

The chain is built from TRBV20-1 and TRBJ1-1; as DNA is missing, the TRBD1 call by TCRdb cannot be tested. Looked up from germline, CDR1 is DFQATT and CDR2 is SNEGSKA (reference sequence). The CDR3 is 14 residues long. The CDR3 sequence: CSATPWDWNTEAFF.

This chain joins TRBV6-2 or TRBV6-3 and TRBJ2-7; TCRdb names TRBD1, which stays unverified in the absence of DNA. The CDR3 contains 13 residues. In germline, CDR1 is MNHEY, CDR2 SVGEGT. The CDR3: CASSTYPRYEQYF.